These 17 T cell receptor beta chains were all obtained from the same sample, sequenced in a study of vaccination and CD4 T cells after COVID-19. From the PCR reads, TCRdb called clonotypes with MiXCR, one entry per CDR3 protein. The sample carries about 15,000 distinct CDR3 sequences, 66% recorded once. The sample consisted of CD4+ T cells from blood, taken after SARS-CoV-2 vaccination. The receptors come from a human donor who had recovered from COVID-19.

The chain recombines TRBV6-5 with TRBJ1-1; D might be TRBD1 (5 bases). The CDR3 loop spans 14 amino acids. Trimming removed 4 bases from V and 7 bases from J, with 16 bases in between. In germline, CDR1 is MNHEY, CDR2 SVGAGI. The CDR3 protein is CASSWGRKLIEAFF. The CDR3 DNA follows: TGTGCCAGCAGTTGGGGACGGAAACTCATTGAAGCTTTCTTT.

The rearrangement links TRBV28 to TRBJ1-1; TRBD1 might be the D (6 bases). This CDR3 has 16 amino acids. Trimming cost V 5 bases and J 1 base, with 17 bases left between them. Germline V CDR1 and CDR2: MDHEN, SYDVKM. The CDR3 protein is CASSTPWGASNTEAFF. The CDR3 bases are TGTGCCAGCAGTACACCTTGGGGGGCGTCGAACACTGAAGCTTTCTTT.

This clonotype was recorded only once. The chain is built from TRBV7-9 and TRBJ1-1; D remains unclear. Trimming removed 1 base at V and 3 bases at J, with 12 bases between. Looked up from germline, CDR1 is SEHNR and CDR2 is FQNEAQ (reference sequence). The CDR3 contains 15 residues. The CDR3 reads CASSLGVAQDTEAFF. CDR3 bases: TGTGCCAGCAGCTTAGGGGTGGCTCAGGACACTGAAGCTTTCTTT. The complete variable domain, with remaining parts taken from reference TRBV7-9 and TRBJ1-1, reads DTGVSQNPRHKITKRGQNVTFRCDPISEHNRLYWYRQTLGQGPEFLTYFQNEAQLEKSRLLSDRFSAERPKGSFSTLEIQRTEQGDSAMYLCASSLGVAQDTEAFFGQGTRLTVV.

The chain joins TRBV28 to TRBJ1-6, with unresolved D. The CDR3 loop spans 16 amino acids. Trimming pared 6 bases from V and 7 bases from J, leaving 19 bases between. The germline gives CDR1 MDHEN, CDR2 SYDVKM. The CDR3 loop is CASSVPGGHLNSPLHF. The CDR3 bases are TGTGCCAGCAGCGTCCCGGGTGGGCACCTCAATTCACCCCTCCACTTT.

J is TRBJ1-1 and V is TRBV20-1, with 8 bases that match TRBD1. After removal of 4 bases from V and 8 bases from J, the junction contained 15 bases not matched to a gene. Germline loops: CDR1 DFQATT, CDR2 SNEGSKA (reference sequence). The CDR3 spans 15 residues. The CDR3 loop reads CSATRTGIILGEAFF. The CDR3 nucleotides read TGCAGTGCTACTCGGACAGGGATTATTCTTGGGGAAGCTTTCTTT.

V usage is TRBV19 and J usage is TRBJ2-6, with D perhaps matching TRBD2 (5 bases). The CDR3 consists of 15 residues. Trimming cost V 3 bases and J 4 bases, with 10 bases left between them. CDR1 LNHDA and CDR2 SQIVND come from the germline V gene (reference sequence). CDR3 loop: CASSIRGTGANVLTF. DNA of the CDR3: TGTGCCAGTAGTATCCGGGGAACCGGGGCCAACGTCCTGACTTTC.

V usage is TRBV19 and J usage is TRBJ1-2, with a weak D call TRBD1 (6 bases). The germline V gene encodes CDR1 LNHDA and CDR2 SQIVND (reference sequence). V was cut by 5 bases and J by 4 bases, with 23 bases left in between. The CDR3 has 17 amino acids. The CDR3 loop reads CASSPTLTGSAPYGYTF. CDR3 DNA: TGTGCCAGTAGTCCCACCCTGACAGGATCGGCCCCCTATGGCTACACCTTC.

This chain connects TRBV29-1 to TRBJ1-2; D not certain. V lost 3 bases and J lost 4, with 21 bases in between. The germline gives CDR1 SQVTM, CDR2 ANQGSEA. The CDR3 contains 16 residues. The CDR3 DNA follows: TGCAGCGTTGAGGCCCCGAACGGCCAGGATTTCTATGGCTACACCTTC. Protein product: CSVEAPNGQDFYGYTF. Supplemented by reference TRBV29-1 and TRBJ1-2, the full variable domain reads SAVISQKPSRDICQRGTSLTIQCQVDSQVTMMFWYRQQPGQSLTLIATANQGSEATYESGFVIDKFPISRPNLTFSTLTVSNMSPEDSSIYLCSVEAPNGQDFYGYTFGSGTRLTVV.

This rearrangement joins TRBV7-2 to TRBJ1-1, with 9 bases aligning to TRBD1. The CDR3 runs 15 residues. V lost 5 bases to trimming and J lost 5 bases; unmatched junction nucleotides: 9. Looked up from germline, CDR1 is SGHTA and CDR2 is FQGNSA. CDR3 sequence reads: CASSRLTGGFTEAFF. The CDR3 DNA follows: TGTGCCAGCAGCCGCCTAACAGGGGGCTTTACTGAAGCTTTCTTT.

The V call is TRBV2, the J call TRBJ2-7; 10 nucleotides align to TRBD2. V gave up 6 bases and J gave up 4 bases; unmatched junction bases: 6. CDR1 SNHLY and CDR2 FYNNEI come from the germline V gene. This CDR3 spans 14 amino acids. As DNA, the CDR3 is TGTGCCAGCAGGCGTACTAGCGGGATTTACGAGCAGTACTTC. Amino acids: CASRRTSGIYEQYF.

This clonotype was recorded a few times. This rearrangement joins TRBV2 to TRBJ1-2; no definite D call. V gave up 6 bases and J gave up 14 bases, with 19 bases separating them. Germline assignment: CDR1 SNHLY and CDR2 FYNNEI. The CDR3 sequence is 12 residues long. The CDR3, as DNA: TGTGCCAGCAGGGTAGGGCCCACTAGCCTAACCTTC. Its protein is CASRVGPTSLTF.

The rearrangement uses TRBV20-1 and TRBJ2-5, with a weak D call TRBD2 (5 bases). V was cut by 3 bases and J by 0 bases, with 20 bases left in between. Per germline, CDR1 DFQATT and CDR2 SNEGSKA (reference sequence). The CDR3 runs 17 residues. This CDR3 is CSASLGGGLRYQETQYF. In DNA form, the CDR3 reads TGCAGTGCTAGTCTCGGCGGCGGGTTAAGGTACCAAGAGACCCAGTACTTC.

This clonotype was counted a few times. The CDR3 coding sequence is TGCAGGTGTTCAGCACTTCGCACAGATACGCAGTATTTT. It encodes CRCSALRTDTQYF. V is TRBV20-1 and J is TRBJ2-3; unclear D gene. CDR3 length equals 13 residues. Germline V lookup: CDR1 DFQATT, CDR2 SNEGSKA (reference sequence).

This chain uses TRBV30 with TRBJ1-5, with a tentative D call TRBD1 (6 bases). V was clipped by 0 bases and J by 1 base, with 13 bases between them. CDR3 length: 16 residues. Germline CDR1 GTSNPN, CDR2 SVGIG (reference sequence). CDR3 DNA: TGTGCCTGGAGTGTACCTCCGGGACACAGCAATCAGCCCCAGCATTTT. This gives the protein CAWSVPPGHSNQPQHF.

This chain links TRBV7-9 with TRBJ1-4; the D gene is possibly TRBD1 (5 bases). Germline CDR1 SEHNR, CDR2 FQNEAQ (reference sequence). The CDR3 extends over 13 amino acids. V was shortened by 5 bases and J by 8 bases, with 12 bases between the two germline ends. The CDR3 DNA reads TGTGCCAGCAGCCGGGACCGATCCGAAAAACTGTTTTTT. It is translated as CASSRDRSEKLFF.

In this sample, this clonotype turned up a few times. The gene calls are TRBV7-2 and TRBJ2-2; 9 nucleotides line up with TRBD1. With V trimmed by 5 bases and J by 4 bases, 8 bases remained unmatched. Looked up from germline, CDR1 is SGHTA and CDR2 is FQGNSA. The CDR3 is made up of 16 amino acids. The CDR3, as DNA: TGTGCCAGCAGCCCGACCAGGACAGGGGTCACCGGGGAGCTGTTTTTT. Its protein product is CASSPTRTGVTGELFF.

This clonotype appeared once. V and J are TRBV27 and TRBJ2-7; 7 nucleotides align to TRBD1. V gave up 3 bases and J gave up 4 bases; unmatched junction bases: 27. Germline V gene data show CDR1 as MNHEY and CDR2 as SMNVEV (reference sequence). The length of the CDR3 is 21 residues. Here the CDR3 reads CASSFHPDPRQGPPNVYEQYF. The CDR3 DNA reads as TGTGCCAGCAGTTTTCACCCCGACCCTCGACAGGGACCCCCGAATGTGTACGAGCAGTACTTC.